The clone carrying this T cell receptor (beta chain) was observed a single time. The CDR3 totals 15 residues. Per germline, CDR1 MNHEY and CDR2 SMNVEV (reference sequence). V shed 5 bases, J shed 4 bases, and the junction held 8 bases outside the gene matches. Data came from immunoSEQ multiplex PCR; TCRdb stores just in-frame clones and leaves some out. Of some 350,000 clones in the sample, around four fifths were seen once. This sample is drawn from a study of blood T cell repertoires in COVID-19. The genes are TRBV27 and TRBJ2-3; 8 bases are a match to TRBD2. The specimen was peripheral blood. This sequence originates from a man aged 25 to 40 with active or convalescent COVID-19. The CDR3 protein is CASSESSGSADTQYF. The CDR3 bases are TGTGCCAGCAGTGAAAGCAGCGGGAGTGCAGATACGCAGTATTTT.